The T cell receptor (beta chain) described here comes from a study of blood T cell repertoires in COVID-19. Study summary: Samples came from the United States, Italy and Spain, spanning acute and convalescent COVID-19.

The CDR3 is made up of 14 amino acids. In the authors' workflow: Using reference gene primer amplification, nucleated cell counts were estimated. The assay was immunoSEQ multiplex PCR, and TCRdb's table has in-frame clones only and misses some. Clone size and V and J calls were adopted from that table, with D and trimming inferred from the DNA. The table has roughly 100,000 clones, around nine tenths seen once; the top ten hold around 20%. V gene TRBV21-1 combines with J gene TRBJ2-5; the table's D gene call, TRBD1, was not cross checked with the DNA. TRBV21-1 is termed a pseudogene. Sequenced input: peripheral blood. The TCR sequence derives from a woman of 80 years or more with acute or convalescent COVID-19. The CDR3 DNA reads as TGTGCCAGCACCGCCGACAGGGACCAAGAGACCCAGTACTTC. Amino acids: CASTADRDQETQYF.